The rows below give T cell receptor beta chains drawn from one sample of a study of cytomegalovirus exposure and HLA in healthy donors. Sequencing was performed with immunoSEQ multiplex PCR; in TCRdb, only in-frame clones are kept and a portion is missing. The data hold 150,000 to 200,000 clones, with 80% observed a single time. The material sequenced was PBMCs. The receptors here all came from a man younger than 40 in good health and CMV-seropositive. The CDR3 runs from the conserved cysteine through the conserved F or W. Fields, in order: J gene, D gene, clone size, V gene, CDR3 DNA, CDR3 protein. A D gene is named only where the DNA matches it firmly. Clone size, where shown, is once, few, many, or a class for clones that have expanded.

J gene: TRBJ2-5; D gene: .; clone size: few; V gene: TRBV7-6; CDR3 DNA: TGTGCCAGCAGCAACCCCCCGATCAGGCGTCCGACCCAGTACTTC; CDR3 protein: CASSNPPIRRPTQYF
J gene: TRBJ1-3; D gene: TRBD1; clone size: .; V gene: TRBV28; CDR3 DNA: TGTGCCAGCAGTCCTCCATGGACAGGGGGAAACACCATATATTTT; CDR3 protein: CASSPPWTGGNTIYF
J gene: TRBJ2-3; D gene: .; clone size: .; V gene: TRBV4-2; CDR3 DNA: TGTGCCAGCAGCCAAGATGGGAGGAAAGATACGCAGTATTTT; CDR3 protein: CASSQDGRKDTQYF
J gene: TRBJ1-2; D gene: .; clone size: .; V gene: TRBV7-9; CDR3 DNA: TGTGCCAGCAGCTGGGGCGAACAGGGCGCGGATGGCTACACCTTC; CDR3 protein: CASSWGEQGADGYTF
J gene: TRBJ2-3; D gene: .; clone size: .; V gene: TRBV6-1; CDR3 DNA: TGTGCCAGCAGTCGAAACGGGGGGCTCACAGATACGCAGTATTTT; CDR3 protein: CASSRNGGLTDTQYF
J gene: TRBJ1-2; D gene: TRBD1; clone size: .; V gene: TRBV23-1; CDR3 DNA: TGCGCCAGCAGTCACTTCAGGGGGCTGAGGTATGGCTACACCTTC; CDR3 protein: CASSHFRGLRYGYTF
J gene: TRBJ2-2; D gene: TRBD1; clone size: few; V gene: TRBV11-2; CDR3 DNA: TGTGCCAGCAGCTCACACCGACAGGGGGGCACCGGGGAGCTGTTTTTT; CDR3 protein: CASSSHRQGGTGELFF
J gene: TRBJ2-7; D gene: TRBD2; clone size: .; V gene: TRBV9; CDR3 DNA: TGTGCCAGCAGCGTAGCCGAGACTAGCGGAGGGAGGCAGTACTTC; CDR3 protein: CASSVAETSGGRQYF
J gene: TRBJ1-1; D gene: TRBD1; clone size: few; V gene: TRBV6-6; CDR3 DNA: TGTGCCAGCAGTTGGGACAGTCAGGACACTGAAGCTTTCTTT; CDR3 protein: CASSWDSQDTEAFF
J gene: TRBJ2-2; D gene: TRBD2; clone size: .; V gene: TRBV29-1; CDR3 DNA: TGCAGCGTGGGACGGACTAGCGACACCGGGGAGCTGTTTTTT; CDR3 protein: CSVGRTSDTGELFF
J gene: TRBJ1-5; D gene: .; clone size: .; V gene: TRBV27; CDR3 DNA: TGTGCCAGCAGTCAACTACTCGGACAGCCCCAGCATTTT; CDR3 protein: CASSQLLGQPQHF
J gene: TRBJ2-5; D gene: .; clone size: .; V gene: TRBV7-2; CDR3 DNA: TGTGCCAGCAGCTTGTACCTAGTGGGGGGGCAAAAGACCCAGTACTTC; CDR3 protein: CASSLYLVGGQKTQYF
J gene: TRBJ1-2; D gene: .; clone size: .; V gene: TRBV27; CDR3 DNA: TGTGCCAGCAGTCCAGGCAGGGTCAACTATGGCTACACCTTC; CDR3 protein: CASSPGRVNYGYTF
J gene: TRBJ1-1; D gene: TRBD1; clone size: once; V gene: TRBV7-2; CDR3 DNA: TGTGCCAGCAGCCCAGGGGGACAGCAGGCTTTCTTT; CDR3 protein: CASSPGGQQAFF
J gene: TRBJ1-5; D gene: .; clone size: .; V gene: TRBV20-1; CDR3 DNA: TGCAGTGCTAGCGATCAGCCCCAGCATTTT; CDR3 protein: CSASDQPQHF
J gene: TRBJ2-7; D gene: .; clone size: .; V gene: TRBV25-1; CDR3 DNA: TGTGCCAGCGGTAGGGGCTACGAGCAGTACTTC; CDR3 protein: CASGRGYEQYF
J gene: TRBJ2-1; D gene: TRBD2; clone size: once; V gene: TRBV7-2; CDR3 DNA: TGTGCCAGCAGCTCGCAAGCGGGGGGGCCCAATGAGCAGTTCTTC; CDR3 protein: CASSSQAGGPNEQFF
J gene: TRBJ1-4; D gene: TRBD1; clone size: few; V gene: TRBV2; CDR3 DNA: TGTGCCAGCAGGGGGACAGAGTCTAATGAAAAACTGTTTTTT; CDR3 protein: CASRGTESNEKLFF
J gene: TRBJ1-3; D gene: .; clone size: .; V gene: TRBV5-6; CDR3 DNA: TGTGCCAGCAACCGGGGATCTGGAAACACCATATATTTT; CDR3 protein: CASNRGSGNTIYF
J gene: TRBJ2-5; D gene: TRBD2; clone size: .; V gene: TRBV9; CDR3 DNA: TGTGCCAGCAGCGTAGGCATAGCGGGGGGGCGGGAGACCCAGTACTTC; CDR3 protein: CASSVGIAGGRETQYF
J gene: TRBJ2-2; D gene: TRBD2; clone size: once; V gene: TRBV4-2; CDR3 DNA: TGTGCCAGCAGCCGGGGACTAGCGGGGAACACCGGGGAGCTGTTTTTT; CDR3 protein: CASSRGLAGNTGELFF
J gene: TRBJ1-3; D gene: TRBD1; clone size: .; V gene: TRBV19; CDR3 DNA: TGTGCCAGTAGTGGACAGGCCCTCTCTGGAAACACCATATATTTT; CDR3 protein: CASSGQALSGNTIYF
J gene: TRBJ1-6; D gene: .; clone size: .; V gene: TRBV5-5; CDR3 DNA: TGTGCCAGCAGCGCGGGACTGAATAATTCACCCCTCCACTTT; CDR3 protein: CASSAGLNNSPLHF
J gene: TRBJ2-7; D gene: TRBD1; clone size: .; V gene: TRBV5-6; CDR3 DNA: TGTGCCAGCAGCTCCCGGGACAGGGTAACCTACGAGCAGTACTTC; CDR3 protein: CASSSRDRVTYEQYF
J gene: TRBJ2-1; D gene: TRBD2; clone size: .; V gene: TRBV30; CDR3 DNA: TGTGCCTGGAGTGTACTTGCGGGAGGGCCCAATGAGCAGTTCTTC; CDR3 protein: CAWSVLAGGPNEQFF
J gene: TRBJ2-7; D gene: TRBD2; clone size: few; V gene: TRBV9; CDR3 DNA: TGTGCCAGCAGCGTAGATAGCGGGAGTTTGTACGAGCAGTACTTC; CDR3 protein: CASSVDSGSLYEQYF
J gene: TRBJ2-1; D gene: TRBD2; clone size: .; V gene: TRBV2; CDR3 DNA: TGTGCCAGCATCGGGGGGGCTCGGGCTTTCGAGCAGTTCTTC; CDR3 protein: CASIGGARAFEQFF
J gene: TRBJ2-1; D gene: .; clone size: .; V gene: TRBV5-1; CDR3 DNA: TGCGCCAGCAACCCCGTTGGTGGGGCATCCTACAATGAGCAGTTCTTC; CDR3 protein: CASNPVGGASYNEQFF
J gene: TRBJ1-1; D gene: TRBD1; clone size: .; V gene: TRBV29-1; CDR3 DNA: TGCAGCGTTGAAGATCGGACAGGCACTGAAGCTTTCTTT; CDR3 protein: CSVEDRTGTEAFF
J gene: TRBJ1-5; D gene: .; clone size: .; V gene: TRBV27; CDR3 DNA: TGTGCCAGCAGCCTACAGGGAATTAGCAATCAGCCCCAGCATTTT; CDR3 protein: CASSLQGISNQPQHF
J gene: TRBJ2-3; D gene: .; clone size: .; V gene: TRBV5-1; CDR3 DNA: TGCGCCAGCAGCTTGGGGGGAGCCCAAGATACGCAGTATTTT; CDR3 protein: CASSLGGAQDTQYF
J gene: TRBJ2-3; D gene: .; clone size: .; V gene: TRBV7-6; CDR3 DNA: TGTGCCAGCAGCTTAGCCCTGACTGACGATACGCAGTATTTT; CDR3 protein: CASSLALTDDTQYF
J gene: TRBJ2-7; D gene: TRBD2; clone size: .; V gene: TRBV9; CDR3 DNA: TGTGCCAGCAGCGTAGGCGGGAGGGCCTACGAGCAGTACTTC; CDR3 protein: CASSVGGRAYEQYF
J gene: TRBJ2-1; D gene: TRBD1; clone size: .; V gene: TRBV2; CDR3 DNA: TGTGCCAGCAGTGGACAGGGGGGCCTCGGAGACTCCTACAATGAGCAGTTCTTC; CDR3 protein: CASSGQGGLGDSYNEQFF
J gene: TRBJ2-7; D gene: .; clone size: .; V gene: TRBV13; CDR3 DNA: TGTGCCAGCAGCCCCGGTGAGAGCTCCTACGAGCAGTACTTC; CDR3 protein: CASSPGESSYEQYF
J gene: TRBJ1-1; D gene: .; clone size: .; V gene: TRBV7-3; CDR3 DNA: TGTGCCAGCAGCCGTTCCCTTAACACTGAAGCTTTCTTT; CDR3 protein: CASSRSLNTEAFF
J gene: TRBJ2-1; D gene: TRBD2; clone size: .; V gene: TRBV5-4; CDR3 DNA: TGTGCCAGCAGCTTGGGTAGCGGGAGGGCCGGGAATGAGCAGTTCTTC; CDR3 protein: CASSLGSGRAGNEQFF
J gene: TRBJ1-2; D gene: TRBD1; clone size: .; V gene: TRBV30; CDR3 DNA: TGTGCCTGGAGTGGACAGGGGGCGGGTAACTATGGCTACACCTTC; CDR3 protein: CAWSGQGAGNYGYTF
J gene: TRBJ1-5; D gene: TRBD1; clone size: .; V gene: TRBV27; CDR3 DNA: TGTGCCAGCAGAAATGGGACAGGGGGCTGGGATCAGCCCCAGCATTTT; CDR3 protein: CASRNGTGGWDQPQHF
J gene: TRBJ1-1; D gene: .; clone size: .; V gene: TRBV27; CDR3 DNA: TGTGCCAGCAGTTTCTACAGGGAGGGCACTGAAGCTTTCTTT; CDR3 protein: CASSFYREGTEAFF
J gene: TRBJ1-1; D gene: .; clone size: .; V gene: TRBV27; CDR3 DNA: TGTGCCAGCAGTCCACCTACGAGGAAGAACACTGAAGCTTTCTTT; CDR3 protein: CASSPPTRKNTEAFF
J gene: TRBJ2-1; D gene: TRBD1; clone size: once; V gene: TRBV10-2; CDR3 DNA: TGCGCCAGCAGTGAGTCGGACAGGTTCTACAATGAGCAGTTCTTC; CDR3 protein: CASSESDRFYNEQFF
J gene: TRBJ2-7; D gene: TRBD2; clone size: once; V gene: TRBV9; CDR3 DNA: TGTGCCAGCAGCGCCCAGACTAGCGGGAGTTTCCACGAGCAGTACTTC; CDR3 protein: CASSAQTSGSFHEQYF
J gene: TRBJ2-7; D gene: .; clone size: .; V gene: TRBV2; CDR3 DNA: TGTGCCAGCAGTAGCTTCAGGGACTCCTCTTACGAGCAGTACTTC; CDR3 protein: CASSSFRDSSYEQYF
J gene: TRBJ2-2; D gene: .; clone size: .; V gene: TRBV7-9; CDR3 DNA: TGTGCCAGCAGCTTACTTAGTGGTGGCGGGGAGCTGTTTTTT; CDR3 protein: CASSLLSGGGELFF
J gene: TRBJ2-5; D gene: TRBD1; clone size: .; V gene: TRBV30; CDR3 DNA: TGTGCCTGGAGTGCCCGGACAGGGTTTGGAGAGACCCAGTACTTC; CDR3 protein: CAWSARTGFGETQYF
J gene: TRBJ2-5; D gene: TRBD1; clone size: .; V gene: TRBV5-1; CDR3 DNA: TGCGCCAGCAGCTTGGTAACAGGGGGCTACCAAGAGACCCAGTACTTC; CDR3 protein: CASSLVTGGYQETQYF
J gene: TRBJ2-2; D gene: TRBD2; clone size: .; V gene: TRBV7-2; CDR3 DNA: TGTGCCAGCAGCTTGGGGTGGACTAGCGGAGTGAACACCGGGGAGCTGTTTTTT; CDR3 protein: CASSLGWTSGVNTGELFF
J gene: TRBJ1-2; D gene: TRBD1; clone size: .; V gene: TRBV6-1; CDR3 DNA: TGTGCCAGCAGTGCGGGACAGGGAATCGGCTACACCTTC; CDR3 protein: CASSAGQGIGYTF
J gene: TRBJ2-3; D gene: TRBD2; clone size: .; V gene: TRBV6-5; CDR3 DNA: TGTGCCAGCAGGCCCCGGGGGGGCAGCACAGATACGCAGTATTTT; CDR3 protein: CASRPRGGSTDTQYF
J gene: TRBJ2-5; D gene: .; clone size: .; V gene: TRBV7-9; CDR3 DNA: TGTGCCAGCAGCCAGACAGGACCTCAAGAGACCCAGTACTTC; CDR3 protein: CASSQTGPQETQYF
J gene: TRBJ2-7; D gene: TRBD1; clone size: .; V gene: TRBV5-1; CDR3 DNA: TGCGCCAGCAGCGACGACAGGGGGATGAGCTCCTACGAGCAGTACTTC; CDR3 protein: CASSDDRGMSSYEQYF
J gene: TRBJ2-2; D gene: TRBD2; clone size: few; V gene: TRBV5-3; CDR3 DNA: TGTGCCAGAAGCTTTACTAGGACTAGCGGGAGTTACACCGGGGAGCTGTTTTTT; CDR3 protein: CARSFTRTSGSYTGELFF
J gene: TRBJ2-1; D gene: TRBD2; clone size: .; V gene: TRBV28; CDR3 DNA: TGTGCCAGCAGTTTACCCGGGACTAGCGAGAGCGATGAGCAGTTCTTC; CDR3 protein: CASSLPGTSESDEQFF
J gene: TRBJ1-5; D gene: .; clone size: .; V gene: TRBV21-1; CDR3 DNA: TGTGCCAGCAGCAAAGAGCAGCTAGCCTCAAATCAGCCCCAGCATTTT; CDR3 protein: CASSKEQLASNQPQHF
J gene: TRBJ2-2; D gene: .; clone size: once; V gene: TRBV5-1; CDR3 DNA: TGCGCCAGCAGCTTTGGTAGCGGAAACACCGGGGAGCTGTTTTTT; CDR3 protein: CASSFGSGNTGELFF
J gene: TRBJ2-2; D gene: .; clone size: .; V gene: TRBV27; CDR3 DNA: TGTGCCAGCAGTTCCCACCTTGGGGCCGACGGGGAGCTGTTTTTT; CDR3 protein: CASSSHLGADGELFF
J gene: TRBJ2-7; D gene: .; clone size: .; V gene: TRBV14; CDR3 DNA: TGTGCCAGCAGCCGAACTAGGACGGGCGAGCAGTACTTC; CDR3 protein: CASSRTRTGEQYF
J gene: TRBJ2-1; D gene: TRBD1; clone size: once; V gene: TRBV7-9; CDR3 DNA: TGTGCCAGCAGCTCGAACCGGGACAGGAGCTACAATGAGCAGTTCTTC; CDR3 protein: CASSSNRDRSYNEQFF